This TCR beta chain emerged from a study of T cell responses to AZD1222 COVID-19 vaccine. As concerns this clone: The antigen is unknown.

Study-level findings and limits: Nearly half of unique spike-specific TCRs reportedly avoided B.1.351 and B.1.1.7 mutated regions. The breadth and depth of Spike-specific TCRs increased once two AZD1222 doses had been given. Donors skewed white British and female; clonal diversity was possibly underestimated.

The CDR3 has 14 residues. Germline CDR1 SEHNR, CDR2 FQNEAQ (reference sequence). V was shortened by 0 bases and J by 2 bases, with 8 bases between the two germline ends. Method: immunoSEQ multiplex PCR; TCRdb's copy keeps in-frame clones and lacks some. The table includes 98,000 or so clones, around 90% detected once. This specimen consisted of peripheral blood, obtained on day 0 of AZD1222 vaccination. The chain combines TRBV7-9 with TRBJ2-7; D may be TRBD2 (7 bases). This clonotype originated in an adult in good health. Here the CDR3 reads CASSLAGGPYEQYF. Here the CDR3 DNA reads TGTGCCAGCAGCTTAGCGGGGGGGCCCTACGAGCAGTACTTC.